Presented here are 9 T cell receptor beta chains from one specimen sequenced in a study of T cells in localized non-small cell lung cancer. Repertoires were generated with immunoSEQ multiplex PCR, while TCRdb's copy carries only in-frame clones and drops some. The sample records around 20,000 clones, approximately 90% being singletons. The sequencing here drew on peripheral blood, taken before any cancer treatment. Receptor source: a man aged 40 to 69 with stage I lung adenocarcinoma.

The rearrangement joins TRBV15 to TRBJ2-5, with D uncertain. Looked up from germline, CDR1 is LNHNV and CDR2 is YYDKDF (reference sequence). The ends were cut back, 1 base at V and 2 bases at J, with 14 bases in the middle. CDR3 length equals 16 residues. CDR3 in DNA: TGTGCCACCAGCAGAGTAAAACAGCCTACTCAAGAGACCCAGTACTTC. This codes for CATSRVKQPTQETQYF. The entire variable domain, with the rest obtained from reference TRBV15 and TRBJ2-5, is as follows: DAMVIQNPRYQVTQFGKPVTLSCSQTLNHNVMYWYQQKSSQAPKLLFHYYDKDFNNEADTPDNFQSRRPNTSFCFLDIRSPGLGDTAMYLCATSRVKQPTQETQYFGPGTRLLVL.

This chain uses TRBV14 with TRBJ1-1, with a tentative D call TRBD1 (5 bases). Trimming stripped 1 base from V and 9 bases from J, with 15 bases between. The CDR3 extends over 14 amino acids. Germline V gene lookup returns CDR1 SGHDN and CDR2 FVKESK. CDR3 bases: TGTGCCAGCAGCCAAGGTGTGGGGGGTATGAAAGCTTTCTTT. This translates into CASSQGVGGMKAFF.

J is TRBJ1-2 and V is TRBV11-2; TRBD1 is a possible D gene (5 bases). V was trimmed by 3 bases and J by 5 bases, leaving 7 bases between them. Germline V gene lookup returns CDR1 SGHAT and CDR2 FQNNGV. This CDR3 region has 12 residues. The CDR3 reads CASSFGGYGYTF. The CDR3 DNA follows: TGTGCCAGCAGCTTCGGGGGGTATGGCTACACCTTC.

This chain connects TRBV15 to TRBJ2-7; D gene uncertain. Looked up from germline, CDR1 is LNHNV and CDR2 is YYDKDF (reference sequence). The ends were cut back, 7 bases at V and 5 bases at J, with 15 bases in the middle. The CDR3 runs to 13 residues. Written as DNA, the CDR3 is TGTGCCACCACCTCGGGCCGATCAGACGAGCAGTACTTC. Residues: CATTSGRSDEQYF.

The chain carries TRBV7-6 and TRBJ2-1; the match to TRBD2 covers 8 bases. V was pared by 5 bases and J by 11 bases, with 8 bases of the junction left unmatched. Per the germline V gene, CDR1 is SGHVS and CDR2 is FNYEAQ. The length of the CDR3 is 13 residues. The CDR3 nucleotides read TGTGCCAGCAGCCCAGCGGGGGATGAAAAGCAGTTCTTC. Amino acids: CASSPAGDEKQFF.

The rearrangement joins TRBV19 to TRBJ1-5, with 8 bases matching TRBD1. Germline assignment: CDR1 LNHDA and CDR2 SQIVND (reference sequence). CDR3 size: 14 residues. Trimming cost V 6 bases and J 5 bases; bases outside gene matches: 6. This CDR3 is CASSYRGVDQPQHF. CDR3 DNA: TGTGCCAGTAGCTACAGGGGGGTGGATCAGCCCCAGCATTTT.

The chain joins TRBV19 to TRBJ2-5; TRBD1 matches at 7 bases. Germline CDR1 LNHDA, CDR2 SQIVND (reference sequence). Losses at the gene ends were 4 bases for V and 3 bases for J; bases not matched to a gene: 8. This CDR3 is 15 amino acids long. CDR3 sequence reads: CASSTTGLSEETQYF. For the CDR3, the DNA is TGTGCCAGTAGTACGACAGGGTTGTCGGAAGAGACCCAGTACTTC.

The V gene is TRBV28, the J gene TRBJ2-7, with 10 nucleotides matching TRBD2. The CDR3 is made up of 15 amino acids. V trimming: 4 bases; J trimming: 3 bases; junction bases outside the gene matches: 6. Germline loops: CDR1 MDHEN, CDR2 SYDVKM. CDR3 amino acids: CASSSGAGGNYEQYF. In DNA, the CDR3 is TGTGCCAGCAGTTCCGGAGCGGGGGGGAACTACGAGCAGTACTTC.

As regards this clone: A read error may produce the germline difference seen at one junction end. This chain joins TRBV6-5 and TRBJ1-2, with no clear D. The CDR3 totals 15 residues. Germline lookup yields CDR1 MNHEY and CDR2 SVGAGI. The CDR3 loop reads CASSYDSANGRGYAF. The DNA for the CDR3 is TGTGCCAGCAGTTACGATTCTGCCAACGGTCGTGGCTACGCCTTC.